Below are 18 T cell receptor beta chains sequenced from a single sample in a study of blood T cell repertoires in COVID-19. Sequencing was performed with immunoSEQ multiplex PCR; in TCRdb, only in-frame clones are kept and a portion is missing. The sample consists of hundreds of thousands of clones, 88% of them appearing once. The sequenced sample consisted of PBMCs or T cells enriched from blood (not recorded which). These receptors were obtained from a woman aged 40-49 years with acute COVID-19.

This rearrangement joins TRBV15 to TRBJ1-6; weak D call: TRBD1 (6 bases). Trimming stripped 0 bases from V and 9 bases from J, with 15 bases between. This CDR3 is built from 16 residues. Germline V lookup: CDR1 LNHNV, CDR2 YYDKDF (reference sequence). Here the CDR3 DNA reads TGTGCCACCAGCAGAGATAGTCAGGGGAGTTCTTCACCCCTCCACTTT. Its protein product is CATSRDSQGSSSPLHF.

V usage is TRBV13 and J usage is TRBJ2-7, with 8 bases matching TRBD2. This CDR3 spans 15 amino acids. CDR1 is PRHDT, CDR2 FYEKMQ, per germline (reference sequence). The ends lost 1 base at V and 2 bases at J; junction bases unmatched: 4. The CDR3 nucleotides read TGTGCCAGCAGCTTAGTTGCGGGGGGCACCTACGAGCAGTACTTC. Translation gives CASSLVAGGTYEQYF.

The rearrangement links TRBV2 to TRBJ1-4; D call uncertain. From germline, CDR1 is SNHLY and CDR2 FYNNEI. The CDR3 has 19 amino acids. Between the trimmed V and J ends, which lost 5 bases and 5 bases, there was a span of 27 bases. The CDR3 loop is CASSHYGDHPSALNEKLFF. CDR3 nucleotide sequence: TGTGCCAGCAGTCATTATGGAGATCACCCCAGTGCCCTCAATGAAAAACTGTTTTTT.

This clone has only a few counts. The chain couples TRBV3-1 (or the pseudogene TRBV3-2) to TRBJ2-3, with 13 bases lining up with TRBD2. The germline V gene encodes CDR1 LGHDT and CDR2 YNNKEL (reference sequence). V shed 0 bases and J 7 bases; nucleotides not matched to a gene: 10. This CDR3 region has 18 residues. The CDR3 DNA reads as TGTGCCAGCAGCCAAGATCGACTAGCGGGGGGATCTGCTTATACGCAGTATTTT. Encoded protein: CASSQDRLAGGSAYTQYF.

This sequence joins TRBV6-5 and TRBJ1-4; 7 positions match TRBD1. The CDR3 has 15 residues. Trimming removed 4 bases from V and 7 bases from J; junction bases left unmatched: 9. Germline-derived CDR1 and CDR2 are MNHEY and SVGAGI. The CDR3 loop reads CASSSTPGGTEKLFF. CDR3 bases: TGTGCCAGCAGTTCCACCCCAGGGGGGACTGAAAAACTGTTTTTT.

This chain joins TRBV7-9 and TRBJ2-1, with 13 bases fitting TRBD2. Per the germline V gene, CDR1 is SEHNR and CDR2 is FQNEAQ (reference sequence). V shed 5 bases, J shed 0 bases, and the junction held 7 bases outside the gene matches. This CDR3 has 18 residues. The CDR3 loop is CASSPGLAGANSYNEQFF. The CDR3 coding sequence is TGTGCCAGCAGCCCAGGACTAGCGGGGGCCAACTCCTACAATGAGCAGTTCTTC.

This clone was recorded only once. V gene TRBV5-1 combines with J gene TRBJ1-1, with D uncertain. Trimming stripped 0 bases from V and 2 bases from J, with 8 bases between. Germline assignment: CDR1 SGHRS and CDR2 YFSETQ. The length of the CDR3 is 14 residues. The CDR3 region is CASSLAGSNTEAFF. The CDR3 DNA reads TGCGCCAGCAGCTTGGCAGGTTCCAACACTGAAGCTTTCTTT.

The chain couples TRBV15 to TRBJ2-3; 8 bases are a match to TRBD1. The V segment lost 5 bases and the J segment 4 bases; nucleotides outside the gene matches: 8. Germline CDR1 LNHNV, CDR2 YYDKDF (reference sequence). The CDR3 consists of 15 residues. Here the CDR3 DNA reads TGTGCCACCAGCGGGAGAGACAGGGGCCCAGATACGCAGTATTTT. It encodes CATSGRDRGPDTQYF. The whole variable domain, remainder taken from reference TRBV15 and TRBJ2-3, is DAMVIQNPRYQVTQFGKPVTLSCSQTLNHNVMYWYQQKSSQAPKLLFHYYDKDFNNEADTPDNFQSRRPNTSFCFLDIRSPGLGDTAMYLCATSGRDRGPDTQYFGPGTRLTVL.

V and J are TRBV2 and TRBJ1-2, with D unresolved. Germline V gene sequence: CDR1 SNHLY, CDR2 FYNNEI. The CDR3 sequence is 12 residues long. The V end lost 2 bases, the J end lost 4 bases, and 5 bases lay between the germline ends. The CDR3 DNA is TGTGCCAGCAGTGAAATGAGCTATGGCTACACCTTC. Protein sequence: CASSEMSYGYTF.

The J gene is TRBJ2-1, the V gene TRBV5-4, with 13 bases that match TRBD2. Trimming cost V 5 bases and J 4 bases; bases outside gene matches: 9. The germline V gene has CDR1 SGHNT and CDR2 YYREEE (reference sequence). The CDR3 length is 17 residues. CDR3 in amino acids: CASRPGLAGRLYNEQFF. The CDR3 DNA reads TGTGCCAGCAGACCGGGACTAGCGGGGAGGTTGTACAATGAGCAGTTCTTC.

The chain couples TRBV7-2 to TRBJ2-7; D is possibly TRBD2 (6 bases). This CDR3 spans 14 amino acids. V was cut by 5 bases and J by 0 bases, with 11 bases left in between. CDR1 SGHTA and CDR2 FQGNSA come from the germline V gene. CDR3 protein: CASSREPISYEQYF. The DNA for the CDR3 is TGTGCCAGCAGCCGGGAGCCGATCTCCTACGAGCAGTACTTC. Using reference TRBV7-2 and TRBJ2-7 for the parts outside the CDR3, the full variable domain is GAGVSQSPSNKVTEKGKDVELRCDPISGHTALYWYRQSLGQGLEFLIYFQGNSAPDKSGLPSDRFSAERTGGSVSTLTIQRTQQEDSAVYLCASSREPISYEQYFGPGTRLTVT.

The CDR3: CASRHSPGTANTEAFF. In DNA, the CDR3 is TGCGCCAGCAGACACTCCCCCGGGACAGCCAACACTGAAGCTTTCTTT. This chain joins TRBV5-1 and TRBJ1-1; the match to TRBD1 covers 7 bases. V was clipped by 5 bases and J by 2 bases; unmatched bases: 12. Germline CDR1 and CDR2: SGHRS and YFSETQ. This CDR3 is 16 amino acids long.

The rearrangement joins TRBV7-6 to TRBJ1-4; 9 bases align to TRBD1. The CDR3 totals 14 residues. The ends lost 4 bases at V and 8 bases at J; junction bases unmatched: 5. CDR1 and CDR2 (germline): SGHVS, FNYEAQ. CDR3 amino acids: CASSSGTGKEKLFF. CDR3 DNA sequence: TGTGCCAGCAGCTCCGGGACAGGGAAGGAAAAACTGTTTTTT.

V and J are TRBV10-1 and TRBJ1-5; weak D call: TRBD1 (6 bases). Germline V CDR1 and CDR2: WNHNN, SYGVQD (reference sequence). The V end lost 4 bases, the J end lost 13 bases, and 14 bases lay between the germline ends. This CDR3 has 12 residues. CDR3 nucleotide sequence: TGCGCCAGCAGTGGAGATGACAGGCGACAGCATTTT. It encodes CASSGDDRRQHF.

This clone came up a few times. V and J are TRBV19 and TRBJ2-2; 7 bases match TRBD2. With 3 bases clipped from V and 3 bases from J, the junction kept 1 base outside the gene matches. The CDR3 totals 14 residues. Per germline, CDR1 LNHDA and CDR2 SQIVND (reference sequence). This CDR3 reads CASSMGGYTGELFF. CDR3 DNA sequence: TGTGCCAGTAGTATGGGGGGGTACACCGGGGAGCTGTTTTTT.

The rearrangement joins TRBV9 to TRBJ2-3; 8 bases agree with TRBD2. The germline V gene encodes CDR1 SGDLS and CDR2 YYNGEE. The trim removed 3 bases at V and 1 base at J, leaving 4 bases unmatched. CDR3 length equals 15 residues. CDR3 amino acids: CASSGTSFGTDTQYF. CDR3 nucleotide sequence: TGTGCCAGCAGCGGGACTAGCTTTGGCACAGATACGCAGTATTTT.

The chain recombines TRBV30 with TRBJ1-1; a possible D gene is TRBD1 (5 bases). Trimming left V 2 bases short and J 2 bases short, with 9 bases between. Germline loops: CDR1 GTSNPN, CDR2 SVGIG (reference sequence). The CDR3 loop spans 13 amino acids. The CDR3 sequence: CAWSRQTNTEAFF. CDR3 nucleotides: TGTGCCTGGAGTCGACAGACTAACACTGAAGCTTTCTTT.

This clone occurred a few times. J is TRBJ2-3 and V is TRBV7-8; TRBD2 might be the D (7 bases). In germline, CDR1 is SGHVS, CDR2 FQNEAQ. The CDR3 covers 18 residues. Trimming shortened V by 1 base and J by 0 bases, and 17 bases separated the two germline ends. CDR3 region: CASSLVLGGQSSTDTQYF. In DNA form, the CDR3 reads TGTGCCAGCAGCTTAGTCTTGGGGGGGCAATCTAGCACAGATACGCAGTATTTT.